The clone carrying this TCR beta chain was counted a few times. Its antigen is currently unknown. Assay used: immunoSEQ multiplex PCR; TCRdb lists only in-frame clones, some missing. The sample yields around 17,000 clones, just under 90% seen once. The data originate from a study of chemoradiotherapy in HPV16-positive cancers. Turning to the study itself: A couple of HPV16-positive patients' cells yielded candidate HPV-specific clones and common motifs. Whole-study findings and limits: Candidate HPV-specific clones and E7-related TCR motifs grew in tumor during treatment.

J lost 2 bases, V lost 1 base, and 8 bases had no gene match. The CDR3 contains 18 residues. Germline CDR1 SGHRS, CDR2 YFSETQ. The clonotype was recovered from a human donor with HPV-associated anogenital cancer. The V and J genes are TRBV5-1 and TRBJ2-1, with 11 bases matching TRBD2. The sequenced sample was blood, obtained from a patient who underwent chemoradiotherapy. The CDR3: CASSLRPSGGIAYNEQFF. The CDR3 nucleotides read TGCGCCAGCAGCTTGAGGCCTAGCGGGGGGATCGCCTACAATGAGCAGTTCTTC. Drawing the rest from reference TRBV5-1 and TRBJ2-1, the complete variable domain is KAGVTQTPRYLIKTRGQQVTLSCSPISGHRSVSWYQQTPGQGLQFLFEYFSETQRNKGNFPGRFSGRQFSNSRSEMNVSTLELGDSALYLCASSLRPSGGIAYNEQFFGPGTRLTVL.